A selection of T cell receptor beta chains follows, all from one sample in a study of T cell repertoires in cytomegalovirus infection. Their cognate antigens are unknown. One entry per CDR3 protein, called by TCRdb with MiXCR from the reads. The sample consists of some 800,000 distinct CDR3 sequences, 25% to 30% of them appearing once. The specimen comprised cultured CD8+ T cells from PBMCs, sampled from culture after CMV antigen stimulation. The receptors derive from a human donor in good health (CMV status not recorded). Some clones in this sample may be carry-over from other donors' samples. The CDR3 runs from the conserved cysteine through the conserved F or W. D genes are given only for firm matches. Only some rows state a clone size, as once, few, many or a class for expanded clones.

CDR3 DNA: TGTGCCAGCAGTGTCCCGGGACAGGGTGCTCAGCCCCAGCATTTT; CDR3 protein: CASSVPGQGAQPQHF; J gene: TRBJ1-5; V gene: TRBV12-3/TRBV12-4; clone size: -; D gene: TRBD1
CDR3 DNA: TGTGCCAGCAGCTCCCAAGGAGGACCAAAAACCAATGAGCAGTTCTTC; CDR3 protein: CASSSQGGPKTNEQFF; J gene: TRBJ2-1; V gene: TRBV7-3; clone size: many; D gene: -
CDR3 DNA: TGTGCCAGTACCGCCTCCGGGATTGAAGCTTTCTTT; CDR3 protein: CASTASGIEAFF; J gene: TRBJ1-1; V gene: TRBV19; clone size: -; D gene: -
CDR3 DNA: TGCAGCGTTGGCGGCGGCCCAGCCAACCGCAATGAGCAGTTCTTC; CDR3 protein: CSVGGGPANRNEQFF; J gene: TRBJ2-1; V gene: TRBV29-1; clone size: once; D gene: -
CDR3 DNA: TGTGCCAGTAGTAGAGCCAGGGAGGAGATAAAAAACATTCAGTACTTC; CDR3 protein: CASSRAREEIKNIQYF; J gene: TRBJ2-4; V gene: TRBV19; clone size: -; D gene: -
CDR3 DNA: TGTGCCAGCAGTCTATCGATTGCTGAAGCTTTCTTT; CDR3 protein: CASSLSIAEAFF; J gene: TRBJ1-1; V gene: TRBV7-9; clone size: -; D gene: -
CDR3 DNA: TGTGCCATCAGTGAACTAGCGAGCTCCTACGAGCAGTACTTC; CDR3 protein: CAISELASSYEQYF; J gene: TRBJ2-7; V gene: TRBV10-3; clone size: -; D gene: TRBD2
CDR3 DNA: TGTGCCAGTAGTGCCCAGGACAGGGACGGCACAGATACGCAGTATTTT; CDR3 protein: CASSAQDRDGTDTQYF; J gene: TRBJ2-3; V gene: TRBV19; clone size: -; D gene: TRBD1
CDR3 DNA: TGTGCCAGCAGTTACTCCGGACGAGGCACAGATACGCAGTATTTT; CDR3 protein: CASSYSGRGTDTQYF; J gene: TRBJ2-3; V gene: TRBV6-6; clone size: few; D gene: -
CDR3 DNA: TGTGCCAGCAGGGGGGCTGGCTATGGCTACACCTTC; CDR3 protein: CASRGAGYGYTF; J gene: TRBJ1-2; V gene: TRBV27; clone size: few; D gene: -
CDR3 DNA: TGTGCCAGCAGCTCCAGGGGGTGGGGACTGAACACTGAAGCTTTCTTT; CDR3 protein: CASSSRGWGLNTEAFF; J gene: TRBJ1-1; V gene: TRBV7-2; clone size: -; D gene: TRBD1
CDR3 DNA: TGTGCCAGTAGTATAGACGGGCGTATAGCCAAAAACATTCAGTACTTC; CDR3 protein: CASSIDGRIAKNIQYF; J gene: TRBJ2-4; V gene: TRBV19; clone size: -; D gene: -
CDR3 DNA: TGTGCCAGCATCGACGGGACAGGGGGTGAAAAACTGTTTTTT; CDR3 protein: CASIDGTGGEKLFF; J gene: TRBJ1-4; V gene: TRBV7-9; clone size: few; D gene: TRBD1
CDR3 DNA: TGCGCCAGCAACCCTCTAGGGGGTGGTAACACTGAAGCTTTCTTT; CDR3 protein: CASNPLGGGNTEAFF; J gene: TRBJ1-1; V gene: TRBV4-1; clone size: few; D gene: -
CDR3 DNA: TGTGCCAGCAGCAACGCCAGGGGAGCCCCCCTGGGCTACACCTTC; CDR3 protein: CASSNARGAPLGYTF; J gene: TRBJ1-2; V gene: TRBV7-9; clone size: few; D gene: -
CDR3 DNA: TGTGTCAGCAGCTTAGGGGACAGGGGGCGCGATAACTATGGCTACACCTTC; CDR3 protein: CVSSLGDRGRDNYGYTF; J gene: TRBJ1-2; V gene: TRBV7-4; clone size: -; D gene: TRBD1
CDR3 DNA: TGTGCCAGCAGCTCCGGGGTTAGCGGGGGAAAGACCCAGTACTTC; CDR3 protein: CASSSGVSGGKTQYF; J gene: TRBJ2-5; V gene: TRBV7-2; clone size: many; D gene: TRBD2
CDR3 DNA: TGTGCCAGCAGTTTGGAGGTGACGAACACCGGGGAGCTGTTTTTT; CDR3 protein: CASSLEVTNTGELFF; J gene: TRBJ2-2; V gene: TRBV5-5; clone size: few; D gene: -
CDR3 DNA: TGTGCCAGCAGCCAAGTAATCTGGAGTGAAGCTTTCTTT; CDR3 protein: CASSQVIWSEAFF; J gene: TRBJ1-1; V gene: TRBV14; clone size: few; D gene: -
CDR3 DNA: TGTGCCAGTAGTACCCCCGGGACAGATTACGCTAGCAATCAGCCCCAGCATTTT; CDR3 protein: CASSTPGTDYASNQPQHF; J gene: TRBJ1-5; V gene: TRBV19; clone size: -; D gene: TRBD1
CDR3 DNA: TGCGCCAGCAGCCCCTTAAGAACCACAAGCTCCTACAATGAGCAGTTCTTC; CDR3 protein: CASSPLRTTSSYNEQFF; J gene: TRBJ2-1; V gene: TRBV4-1; clone size: many; D gene: -
CDR3 DNA: TGTGCCAGCAGCATCTTACCGGGGGCCAATGAGCAGTTCTTC; CDR3 protein: CASSILPGANEQFF; J gene: TRBJ2-1; V gene: TRBV7-3; clone size: -; D gene: -
CDR3 DNA: TGTGCCAGCAGTGGGACTAGCAGGAGGGATGAGCAGTTCTTC; CDR3 protein: CASSGTSRRDEQFF; J gene: TRBJ2-1; V gene: TRBV28; clone size: many; D gene: TRBD2
CDR3 DNA: TGTGCCAGCAGCTCAACTAGCGGGGGGAACACAGATACGCAGTATTTT; CDR3 protein: CASSSTSGGNTDTQYF; J gene: TRBJ2-3; V gene: TRBV7-6; clone size: -; D gene: TRBD2
CDR3 DNA: TGTGCCAGCAGTGAATTGGGGCGACCAGATACGCAGTATTTT; CDR3 protein: CASSELGRPDTQYF; J gene: TRBJ2-3; V gene: TRBV2; clone size: -; D gene: -
CDR3 DNA: TGCAGCGTTGGGGATCCCAATGAGCAGTTCTTC; CDR3 protein: CSVGDPNEQFF; J gene: TRBJ2-1; V gene: TRBV29-1; clone size: -; D gene: -
CDR3 DNA: TGTGCCAGCAGCTTAGAGGGACTAGCGGGGAACAATGAGCAGTTCTTC; CDR3 protein: CASSLEGLAGNNEQFF; J gene: TRBJ2-1; V gene: TRBV7-6; clone size: -; D gene: TRBD2
CDR3 DNA: TGTGCCAGCAGCTTAGTAGCGGCGGGGGCCCTCTACAATGAGCAGTTCTTC; CDR3 protein: CASSLVAAGALYNEQFF; J gene: TRBJ2-1; V gene: TRBV7-8; clone size: many; D gene: -
CDR3 DNA: TGTGCCAGTAGTATGGGACAAAGGAGCATTCAGTACTTC; CDR3 protein: CASSMGQRSIQYF; J gene: TRBJ2-4; V gene: TRBV19; clone size: -; D gene: -